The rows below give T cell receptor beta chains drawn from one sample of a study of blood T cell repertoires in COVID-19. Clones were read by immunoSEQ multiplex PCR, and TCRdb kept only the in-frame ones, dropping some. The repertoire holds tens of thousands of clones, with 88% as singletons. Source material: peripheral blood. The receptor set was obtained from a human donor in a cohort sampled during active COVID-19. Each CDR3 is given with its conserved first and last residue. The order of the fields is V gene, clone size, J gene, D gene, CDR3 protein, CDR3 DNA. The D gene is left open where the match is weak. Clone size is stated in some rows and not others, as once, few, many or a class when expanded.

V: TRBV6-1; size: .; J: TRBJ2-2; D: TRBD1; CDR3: CASSAYRDRGRRGGELFF; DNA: TGTGCCAGCAGTGCCTACCGGGACAGGGGGCGGAGGGGCGGGGAGCTGTTTTTT
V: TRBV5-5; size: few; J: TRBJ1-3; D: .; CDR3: CASSDTTSGNTIYF; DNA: TGTGCCAGTTCGGACACTACCTCTGGAAACACCATATATTTT
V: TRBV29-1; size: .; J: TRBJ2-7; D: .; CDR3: CSVKIAGDSYEQYF; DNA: TGCAGCGTTAAAATAGCAGGGGACTCCTACGAGCAGTACTTC
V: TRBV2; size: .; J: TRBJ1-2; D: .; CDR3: CASRVQGPSRGYTF; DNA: TGTGCCAGCAGAGTACAGGGTCCCTCAAGGGGCTACACCTTC
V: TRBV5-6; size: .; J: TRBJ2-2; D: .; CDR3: CASYLRTGELFF; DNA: TGTGCCAGCTACCTCCGGACCGGGGAGCTGTTTTTT
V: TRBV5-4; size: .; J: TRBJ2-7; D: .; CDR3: CASSGTRWSEQYF; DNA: TGTGCCAGCAGCGGAACTAGGTGGTCCGAGCAGTACTTC
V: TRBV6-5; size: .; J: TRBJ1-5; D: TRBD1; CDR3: CASSWTGADQPQHF; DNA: TGTGCCAGCAGTTGGACAGGGGCTGATCAGCCCCAGCATTTT
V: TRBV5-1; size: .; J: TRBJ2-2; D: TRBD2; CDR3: CASRPTWAGGGGELFF; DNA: TGCGCCAGCCGCCCCACTTGGGCGGGGGGAGGCGGGGAGCTGTTTTTT
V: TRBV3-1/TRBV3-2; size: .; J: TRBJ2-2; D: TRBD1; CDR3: CASSQSGGGELFF; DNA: TGTGCCAGCAGCCAATCAGGGGGCGGGGAGCTGTTTTTT
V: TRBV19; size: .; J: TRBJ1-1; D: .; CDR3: CASSIGTQNTEAFF; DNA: TGTGCCAGTAGTATAGGGACACAGAACACTGAAGCTTTCTTT
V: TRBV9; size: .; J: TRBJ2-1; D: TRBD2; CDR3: CASSIRRAGGLFDEQFF; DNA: TGTGCCAGCAGCATCCGCAGGGCGGGAGGATTGTTCGATGAGCAGTTCTTC
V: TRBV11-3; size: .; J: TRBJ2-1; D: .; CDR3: CASSLGLHLGQDEQFF; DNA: TGTGCCAGCAGCTTAGGTCTACACCTAGGTCAAGATGAGCAGTTCTTC
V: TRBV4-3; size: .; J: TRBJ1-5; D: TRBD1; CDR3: CASSQSGQLNQPQHF; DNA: TGCGCCAGCAGCCAATCGGGACAGCTCAATCAGCCCCAGCATTTT
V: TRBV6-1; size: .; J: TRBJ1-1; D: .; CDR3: CASSEVGRGEAFF; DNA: TGTGCCAGCAGTGAAGTGGGAAGGGGAGAAGCTTTCTTT
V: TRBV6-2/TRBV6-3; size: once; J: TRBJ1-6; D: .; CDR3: CASSSAGDSPLHF; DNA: TGTGCCAGCAGCTCCGCAGGGGATTCACCCCTCCACTTT
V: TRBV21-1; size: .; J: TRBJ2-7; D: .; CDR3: CASSPRGQGYEQYF; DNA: TGTGCCAGCAGCCCTAGGGGACAGGGGTACGAGCAGTACTTC
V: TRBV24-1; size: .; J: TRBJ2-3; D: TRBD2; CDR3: CATSPSSGAYTDTQYF; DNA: TGTGCCACCAGTCCTTCTAGCGGGGCATACACAGATACGCAGTATTTT
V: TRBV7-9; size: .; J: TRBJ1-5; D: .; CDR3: CASSAHGREQPQHF; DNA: TGTGCCAGCAGCGCCCATGGGCGAGAGCAGCCCCAGCATTTT
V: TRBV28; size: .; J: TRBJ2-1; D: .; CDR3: CASGRRTSYNEQFF; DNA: TGTGCCAGCGGACGGCGGACTTCCTACAATGAGCAGTTCTTC
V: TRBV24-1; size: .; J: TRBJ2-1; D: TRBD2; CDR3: CATSDTSGGTLNEQFF; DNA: TGTGCCACCAGTGATACTAGCGGGGGAACGTTAAATGAGCAGTTCTTC
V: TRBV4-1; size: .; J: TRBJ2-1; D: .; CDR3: CASSQEGRRAPYNEQFF; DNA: TGCGCCAGCAGCCAAGAGGGGAGGCGGGCCCCCTACAATGAGCAGTTCTTC
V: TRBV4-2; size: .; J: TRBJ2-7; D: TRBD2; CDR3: CASSQRTSGGYEQYF; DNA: TGTGCCAGCAGCCAAAGGACTAGCGGGGGCTACGAGCAGTACTTC
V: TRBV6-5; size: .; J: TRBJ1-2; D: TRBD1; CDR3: CASSPGQVYGYTF; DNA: TGTGCCAGCAGCCCGGGACAGGTATATGGCTACACCTTC
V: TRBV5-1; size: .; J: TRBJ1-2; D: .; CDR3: CASSLASGVEGYGYTF; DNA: TGCGCCAGCAGCTTGGCCTCGGGGGTAGAGGGGTATGGCTACACCTTC
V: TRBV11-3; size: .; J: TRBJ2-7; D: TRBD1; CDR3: CASSRGPDGQGAYEQYF; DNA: TGTGCCAGCAGTCGGGGGCCTGACGGACAGGGGGCTTACGAGCAGTACTTC
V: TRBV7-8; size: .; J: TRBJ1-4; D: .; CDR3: CANSLTGTNEKLFF; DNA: TGTGCCAACAGCCTCACGGGGACAAATGAAAAACTGTTTTTT
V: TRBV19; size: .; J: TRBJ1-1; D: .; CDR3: CASSPSLGRKNTEAFF; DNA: TGTGCCAGTAGTCCGTCTCTTGGCCGTAAGAACACTGAAGCTTTCTTT
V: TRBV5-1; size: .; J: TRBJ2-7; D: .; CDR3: CASSPGEGSRNYEQYF; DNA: TGCGCCAGCAGCCCAGGAGAGGGTAGTAGGAACTACGAGCAGTACTTC
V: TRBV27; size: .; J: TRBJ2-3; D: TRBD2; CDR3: CATAPWTSPVDTQYF; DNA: TGTGCCACCGCTCCCTGGACTAGCCCCGTAGATACGCAGTATTTT
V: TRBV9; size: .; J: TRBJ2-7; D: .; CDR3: CASSVEGGNSYEQYF; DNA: TGTGCCAGCAGCGTAGAGGGGGGGAACTCCTACGAGCAGTACTTC
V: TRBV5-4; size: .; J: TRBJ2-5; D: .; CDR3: CASSLALQQETQYF; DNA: TGTGCCAGCAGCTTGGCGCTACAGCAAGAGACCCAGTACTTC
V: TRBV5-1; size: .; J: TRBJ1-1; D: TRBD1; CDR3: CASSQGDTEAFF; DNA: TGCGCCAGCAGCCAGGGGGACACTGAAGCTTTCTTT
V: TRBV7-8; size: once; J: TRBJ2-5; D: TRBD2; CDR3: CASSTTSGVQETQYF; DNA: TGTGCCAGCAGCACCACTAGCGGGGTCCAAGAGACCCAGTACTTC
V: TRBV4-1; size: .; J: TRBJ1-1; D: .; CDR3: CASSQGTVQAFF; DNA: TGCGCCAGCAGCCAAGGGACAGTACAGGCTTTCTTT
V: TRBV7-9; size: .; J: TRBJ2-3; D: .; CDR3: CASRQDTQYF; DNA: TGTGCCAGCAGGCAGGATACGCAGTATTTT
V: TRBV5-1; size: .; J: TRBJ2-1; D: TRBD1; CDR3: CASNPNQGDNEQFF; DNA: TGCGCCAGCAACCCCAACCAGGGGGACAATGAGCAGTTCTTC
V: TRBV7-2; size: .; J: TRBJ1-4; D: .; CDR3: CASSTRNEKLFF; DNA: TGTGCCTCGAGTACCCGAAATGAAAAACTGTTTTTT
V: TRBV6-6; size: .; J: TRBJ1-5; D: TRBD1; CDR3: CASSDRVSSNQPQHF; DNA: TGTGCCAGCAGCGACAGGGTTAGCAGCAATCAGCCCCAGCATTTT
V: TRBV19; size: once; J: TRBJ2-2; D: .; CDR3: CASSISPANTGELFF; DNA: TGTGCCAGTAGTATTTCGCCAGCGAACACCGGGGAGCTGTTTTTT
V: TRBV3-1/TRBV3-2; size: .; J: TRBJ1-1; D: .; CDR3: CASSHRDNTEAFF; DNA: TGTGCCAGCAGCCACCGGGATAACACTGAAGCTTTCTTT
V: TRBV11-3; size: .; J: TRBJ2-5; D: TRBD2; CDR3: CASSLGSGTLETQYF; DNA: TGTGCCAGCAGCTTGGGTAGCGGGACTTTGGAGACCCAGTACTTC
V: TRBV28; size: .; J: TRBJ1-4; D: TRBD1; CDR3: CASSLLGQGVGRKLFF; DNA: TGTGCCAGCAGTTTACTCGGACAGGGGGTAGGTCGGAAACTGTTTTTT
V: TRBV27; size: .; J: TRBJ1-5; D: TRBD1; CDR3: CASSFQGAGQPQHF; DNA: TGTGCCAGCAGTTTTCAGGGGGCTGGTCAGCCCCAGCATTTT
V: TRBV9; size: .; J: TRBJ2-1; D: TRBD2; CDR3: CASSVAIAGTNEQFF; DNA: TGTGCCAGCAGCGTAGCCATAGCGGGAACCAATGAGCAGTTCTTC
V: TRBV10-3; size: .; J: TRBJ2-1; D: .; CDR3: CAISLGSNEQFF; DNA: TGTGCCATCAGTTTAGGGAGCAATGAGCAGTTCTTC
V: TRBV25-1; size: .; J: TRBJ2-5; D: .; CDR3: CASSEVGGQETQYF; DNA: TGTGCCAGCAGTGAAGTTGGAGGACAAGAGACCCAGTACTTC